Presented here are 18 T cell receptor beta chains from one specimen sequenced in a study of response to subunit inactivated influenza vaccine. TCRdb reprocessed the RT-PCR reads via MiXCR and lists one record per CDR3 protein. The table lists 800,000 to 1,000,000 distinct CDR3 sequences, about 20% of them singletons. Sequenced material: PBMCs from blood, taken roughly 5 days after vaccination. The receptors derive from a man aged 50-59 years who received an inactivated influenza vaccine.

The chain is built from TRBV2 and TRBJ2-1, with a weak D call TRBD2 (5 bases). Trimming shortened V by 7 bases and J by 9 bases, and 19 bases separated the two germline ends. In germline, CDR1 is SNHLY, CDR2 FYNNEI. The CDR3 contains 14 residues. The CDR3 DNA reads TGTGCCAGCAACCTCGACGGGGTTATTCGTGAGCAGTTCTTC. It encodes CASNLDGVIREQFF.

V gene TRBV6-5 combines with J gene TRBJ2-7; 9 bases align to TRBD2. The CDR3 runs 17 residues. The J segment lost 3 bases and the V segment lost 1 base, leaving 10 bases of the junction unmatched. Per germline, CDR1 MNHEY and CDR2 SVGAGI. The CDR3 region is CASSYYHRTSEGYEQYF. The CDR3 nucleotides are TGTGCCAGCAGTTACTACCACCGGACTAGCGAAGGCTACGAGCAGTACTTC.

This clonotype was counted a few times. V is TRBV5-1 and J is TRBJ1-2, with TRBD1 as a possible D gene (5 bases). The V end was cut by 2 bases, the J end by 2 bases, with 16 bases between. Germline V lookup: CDR1 SGHRS, CDR2 YFSETQ. The CDR3 spans 16 residues. CDR3 amino acids: CASSFAGPTSNYGYTF. The CDR3 nucleotides are TGCGCCAGCAGCTTTGCGGGGCCGACCTCCAACTATGGCTACACCTTC.

The chain uses TRBV5-1 and TRBJ2-3; possibly TRBD2 for D (5 bases). Trimming stripped 4 bases from V and 4 bases from J, with 25 bases between. Germline-derived CDR1 and CDR2 are SGHRS and YFSETQ. The CDR3 contains 18 residues. The CDR3 region has the DNA TGCGCCAGCAGCCCCAGCGGACTCCCAAAAAGATACGCAGATACGCAGTATTTT. This gives the protein CASSPSGLPKRYADTQYF.

This clonotype occurred once. The chain carries TRBV7-2 and TRBJ2-1, with 9 bases matching TRBD2. After removal of 5 bases from V and 7 bases from J, the junction contained 12 bases not matched to a gene. The CDR3 sequence is 16 residues long. Germline CDR1 reads SGHTA; CDR2 reads FQGNSA. The DNA for the CDR3 is TGTGCCAGCAGCCGACCCCCGGGCGGGAGGGGTAATGAGCAGTTCTTC. Translating gives CASSRPPGGRGNEQFF.

V and J are TRBV7-2 and TRBJ2-3; D gene unclear. CDR3 length: 14 residues. Germline loops: CDR1 SGHTA, CDR2 FQGNSA. Between the trimmed V and J ends, which lost 5 bases and 4 bases, there was a span of 13 bases. CDR3 sequence (DNA): TGTGCCAGCAGCCCCGGATTAGTGCCAGATACGCAGTATTTT. This translates into CASSPGLVPDTQYF.

This clonotype came up a few times. V and J are TRBV28 and TRBJ2-7; TRBD1 matches 10 bases. The germline V gene encodes CDR1 MDHEN and CDR2 SYDVKM. There are 16 residues in the CDR3. Unmatched junction bases numbered 10, after V lost 5 bases and J lost 3 bases. CDR3 sequence (DNA): TGTGCCAGCAGTCTACCGCCGGGACAGGGGCTCTACGAGCAGTACTTC. This translates into CASSLPPGQGLYEQYF.

The V call is TRBV7-2, the J call TRBJ2-7; TRBD2 matches 11 bases. Per germline, CDR1 SGHTA and CDR2 FQGNSA. This CDR3 has 17 residues. J was trimmed by 0 bases and V by 3 bases; bases with no gene match: 7. The CDR3 DNA reads as TGTGCCAGCAGCTTTGTGACTAGCGGGACTCGCTCCTACGAGCAGTACTTC. Encoded protein: CASSFVTSGTRSYEQYF. The variable domain in full, with the rest retrieved from reference TRBV7-2 and TRBJ2-7, is GAGVSQSPSNKVTEKGKDVELRCDPISGHTALYWYRQSLGQGLEFLIYFQGNSAPDKSGLPSDRFSAERTGGSVSTLTIQRTQQEDSAVYLCASSFVTSGTRSYEQYFGPGTRLTVT.

This clonotype was seen a handful of times. CDR3 in amino acids: CASSPLSGYGYTF. For the CDR3, the DNA is TGTGCCAGCAGCCCCTTGAGCGGGTATGGCTACACCTTC. The V and J genes are TRBV6-1 and TRBJ1-2; D gene ambiguous. From germline, CDR1 is MNHNS and CDR2 SASEGT. This CDR3 contains 13 residues. Between the trimmed V and J ends, which lost 6 bases and 5 bases, there was a span of 13 bases.

This chain links TRBV28 with TRBJ2-7; the D gene is possibly TRBD2 (5 bases). V shed 7 bases and J shed 5 bases, with 15 bases lying between them. Germline CDR1 reads MDHEN; CDR2 reads SYDVKM. This CDR3 spans 13 amino acids. The CDR3 nucleotides read TGTGCCAGCACCCCGGGGTCCGGGGACGAGCAGTACTTC. Protein product: CASTPGSGDEQYF.

The CDR3 coding sequence is TGCGCCAGCAGTGGTGGGGGGGCAGGTTCATTTTATGAGCAGTTCTTC. Its translation: CASSGGGAGSFYEQFF. The genes are TRBV10-2 and TRBJ2-1; possible D gene TRBD2, 7 bases. Germline CDR1 WSHSY, CDR2 SAAADI. The CDR3 loop spans 16 amino acids. V was shortened by 4 bases and J by 8 bases, with 21 bases between the two germline ends.

This clonotype showed up just a few times. The chain combines TRBV12-3 or TRBV12-4 with TRBJ2-3; D may be TRBD1 or TRBD2 (6 bases each). The CDR3 totals 16 residues. Trimming cost V 5 bases and J 5 bases, with 20 bases left between them. CDR3: CASSPRRGHGVDTQYF. Here the CDR3 DNA reads TGTGCCAGCAGTCCCCGGCGGGGACATGGGGTAGATACGCAGTATTTT.

This clonotype has at least ten counts. The V and J genes are TRBV12-3 or TRBV12-4 and TRBJ2-7; D may be TRBD1 (5 bases). The length of the CDR3 is 14 residues. The ends were cut back, 5 bases at V and 2 bases at J, with 13 bases in the middle. DNA of the CDR3: TGTGCCAGCAGTCCAATCACAGGACCCTACGAGCAGTACTTC. Its translation is CASSPITGPYEQYF.

The chain uses TRBV7-9 and TRBJ2-2, with D tentatively TRBD2 (6 bases). With 5 bases removed from V and 2 bases from J, the gap between germline ends came to 15 bases. The germline gives CDR1 SEHNR, CDR2 FQNEAQ (reference sequence). The CDR3 consists of 16 residues. CDR3 nucleotide sequence: TGTGCCAGCAGCCTAGGCCCCGGGAGAAACACCGGGGAGCTGTTTTTT. This translates into CASSLGPGRNTGELFF. The full variable domain, completed using reference TRBV7-9 and TRBJ2-2, is DTGVSQNPRHKITKRGQNVTFRCDPISEHNRLYWYRQTLGQGPEFLTYFQNEAQLEKSRLLSDRFSAERPKGSFSTLEIQRTEQGDSAMYLCASSLGPGRNTGELFFGEGSRLTVL.

The CDR3 DNA sequence: TGTGCCAGTAGTCGGAGTCTGGGCACAGATACGCAGTATTTT. The encoded protein is CASSRSLGTDTQYF. V and J are TRBV19 and TRBJ2-3, with D uncertain. Per the germline V gene, CDR1 is LNHDA and CDR2 is SQIVND (reference sequence). V was shortened by 5 bases and J by 1 base, with 10 bases between the two germline ends. The CDR3 runs 14 residues.

The chain carries TRBV5-1 and TRBJ2-1; a possible D gene is TRBD2 (6 bases). Trimming took off 3 bases at V and 5 bases at J, with 18 bases between the two ends. Germline loops: CDR1 SGHRS, CDR2 YFSETQ. The CDR3 has 16 amino acids. The CDR3 nucleotides are TGCGCCAGCAGCTCCGGAGGGACTCTTCCTAACAATGAGCAGTTCTTC. This codes for CASSSGGTLPNNEQFF.

The gene calls are TRBV12-3 or TRBV12-4 and TRBJ2-5, with 12 nucleotides matching TRBD2. CDR3 length: 17 amino acids. J was trimmed by 4 bases and V by 5 bases; bases with no gene match: 11. DNA for the CDR3: TGTGCCAGCAGTCCCCTGACTAGCGGGAGTGGAGGAGAGACCCAGTACTTC. It yields the protein CASSPLTSGSGGETQYF.

This clonotype was seen repeatedly, ten times or more. Its ends do not fully match the called genes, so a read error is possible. The chain combines TRBV7-2 with TRBJ2-2; D is ambiguous. In germline, CDR1 is SGHTA, CDR2 FQGNSA. CDR3 size: 15 residues. DNA for the CDR3: TGCGCCAGCAGCCTATCCGGTCGGGACACCGGGGAGCTGTTTTTT. Protein sequence: CASSLSGRDTGELFF.